This T cell receptor (beta chain) emerged from a study of cytomegalovirus exposure and HLA in healthy donors (dated 2017 in TCRdb). In the study overall: An earlier analysis of some 620 of the donors reported about 260 Gb of sequence data and 95 million to 130 million unique TCR beta sequences obtained from some 170 million T cells. Approximately 300 gigabases of sequencing data and roughly 81 million unique TCR sequences made up an early release that covered nearly 650 HLA-typed donors. Among the roughly 370 genotyped donors, about 83% belonged to the genetic ancestry cluster associated with self-reported Caucasian donors. The study aimed to test whether signatures of past pathogen exposure could be identified by cataloging public T cell receptors. The study used immunosequencing to profile the T cell repertoires of under 700 subjects and linked those repertoires to cytomegalovirus serostatus. Along with the roughly 670-subject first cohort, a separate validation cohort of 120 different subjects was used. High-throughput TCR immunosequencing, statistical association of individual TCRs with disease status, and machine learning were combined to predict cytomegalovirus infection status. A later analysis re-analyzed previously published TCR beta repertoires from 550 to 700 donors and added high-resolution HLA genotyping to study TCR occurrence patterns. The later analysis used no new phenotypic data to find candidate immune exposures, relying instead on TCR beta sequences and their occurrence across donors. To decide whether each TCR beta V gene segment behaved as functional or pseudogenic, an earlier analysis of approximately 600 of the donors relied on high-throughput TCR beta sequencing. Donor age, sex, ethnicity and CMV serostatus were collected together with the repertoire data. Genome-wide SNP genotypes for about 55% of the roughly 670 donors were used in a later genetic analysis, which treated that subset as a discovery cohort. Every discovery cohort repertoire had been produced on one sequencing platform. HLA typing covered class I and class II loci at four-digit resolution. The number of typed donors differed by locus: 629-630 for A, B, C, DRB1 and DQB1; 500 to 550 for DQA1; approximately 610 for DPA1; and about 450 for DPB1. Four or five DR-DQ haplotypes were handled as single units for association and clustering because linkage in the cohort was strong. Among under 450 genotyped donors of the cohort, an average of about 240,000 unique TCR beta nucleotide sequences were sequenced per donor, roughly 20% of them non-productive. Study-wide findings and limitations: The classifier was reported to diagnose cytomegalovirus status with high specificity and sensitivity in both the original and validation cohorts. In a later analysis, TCR association rates were found to vary across HLA loci, with the most associated TCRs seen for DRB1 alleles and the fewest for HLA-C alleles. Correlated functional status among segregating V segments might be attributable to linkage disequilibrium, but an unknown experimental factor could not be ruled out. A later genetic analysis associated a missense DCLRE1C variant with V-gene and J-gene trimming of TCR beta chains, and an independent cohort replicated the association. In a later analysis, HLA-associated TCR beta chains showed more clonal expansion and lower generation probabilities than non-associated chains that were equally common. Presence/absence analyses assumed roughly uniform sequencing depth across donors, an assumption that may not hold. While some public TCRs were present in many individuals, most TCR sequences turned up only very rarely across donors. A later analysis found that most CMV-associated TCR beta chains appeared HLA-restricted, with HLA associations seemingly driven largely by CMV exposure. In a later genetic analysis, fewer N-insertions in productive TCRs were reported among donors in an Asian-associated ancestry cluster than the roughly 670-donor mean. CMV serostatus was the only immune exposure information available for the cohort. Specific HLA alleles were associated with 15,000 to 20,000 TCR beta sequences at a false discovery rate of 0.05 in a later analysis. In this cohort, only TCR beta chains were sequenced, and detectable features were limited by the absence of alpha or paired-chain data. Three of the identified cytomegalovirus-associated TCR beta chains were confirmed in vitro to be specific for cytomegalovirus antigens. Some IMGT-functional V segments, including TRBV6-2 and TRBV6-3, could not be told apart with the 87-base-pair reads, so those segments were excluded. Because counts were too low, seventeen rarely observed V segments, including chromosome 9 orphons, were left out of the earlier analysis of several hundred of the donors. When HLA alleles, especially DR and DQ, strongly co-occurred, attributing TCR associations to individual alleles was difficult. The authors suggested that the approach could potentially be extended to other disease states and immunological phenotypes. The study gave a list of about 160 TCR beta chains associated with cytomegalovirus. A later analysis reported that several top co-occurrence clusters appeared linked to parvovirus B19, influenza, CMV and Epstein-Barr virus. A further reported finding was that TCR beta sequences accurately predicted the HLA-A and HLA-B alleles for most subjects in the first cohort. The sequencing pipeline was judged likely to have produced a cluster of highly shared sequence variants as a technical artifact. An earlier analysis of approximately 570 of the donors showed that most TCR beta V segments appeared in productive rearrangements either about 90% or about 30% of the time, which broadly matched IMGT annotations. Because HLA typing was unavailable for some donors at each locus, only the typed subset was used in association tests.

Libraries were made using the immunoSEQ multiplex PCR assay. For the multiplex PCR, a mixture combining 60 forward primers for TCR Vbeta segments and 13 reverse primers for TCR Jbeta segments was used. The CDR3 region of rearranged TCR beta genes was amplified from genomic DNA by a multiplex PCR assay. The Illumina HiSeq System was used to sequence the amplified TCR beta libraries as 87-base-pair reads. The original methods were these. A later analysis counted about 82 million unique TCR beta chains across the 690 or so repertoires, and approximately 11 million of these chains were shared by at least two donors. Raw reads were error-corrected and collapsed into unique sequences by a nearest-neighbor algorithm in which closely related sequences were merged to remove PCR and sequencing errors. V, D and J gene segments were assigned by aligning CDR3 sequences to IMGT reference sequences. For a sequence to be retained, a match of at least six nucleotides was required to both a V gene segment and a J gene segment. Rearrangements were classified as productive when the CDR3 lacked stop codons and remained in frame with V and J, and all other rearrangements were classified as non-productive. CDR3 was defined by IMGT convention, running from the second conserved V-encoded cysteine to the conserved J-encoded phenylalanine. The earlier analysis of some 550 of the donors excluded any sequence lacking an unambiguous match to a single V gene segment. In an earlier analysis of a few hundred of the donors, a V segment was called functional when productive rearrangements were above 56.7%, and segregating when the standard deviation between donors exceeded 5%. A statistical classification framework was built to diagnose cytomegalovirus status from the catalog of TCR beta chain sequences. In a later analysis, V and J genes were assigned by comparing TCR nucleotide sequences against IMGT/GENE-DB human TR gene sequences. The TCRdist pipeline was used in a later analysis to assign CDR3 sequences and most-parsimonious VDJ recombination scenarios. In a later analysis, every TCR beta chain was defined by the combination of its CDR3 amino acid sequence and its V-gene family, and reads without a unique V-gene family were dropped. A later analysis removed 500 to 600 highly shared, low-generation-probability nucleotide sequences to deal with suspected cross-contamination and a sequencing artifact. In a later analysis, a clonal expansion index was calculated for each public chain from normalized within-repertoire ranks of inferred template counts. A later analysis computed generation probabilities with a VDJ recombination model fitted to out-of-frame rearrangements, and checked the results against IGoR. In a later analysis, hypergeometric tests were used to score TCR-TCR, TCR-HLA and TCR-CMV co-occurrence, with a repertoire-size bias correction applied to TCR pairs. A later analysis estimated false discovery rates by permuting HLA or CMV assignments 20 times. In a later analysis, co-occurring TCRs were grouped using DBSCAN, and TCRdist sequence similarity was added for clustering within HLA-allele-positive subsets. For co-occurrence clustering, repertoires with fewer than 30,000 or more than 120,000 public chains were excluded, along with several repertoires with anomalous nucleotide sharing. This immuneACCESS table, as held by TCRdb, lists in-frame sequences with V and J called but not all clones. Of the missing ones, under half trace to an unresolved V gene in checked studies; the others have no known cause. The DNA was the basis for D and trimming; V, J and clone size are from that table. This sample has about 200,000 clones in its table, and approximately 80% of those were observed once. In total, the top ten clones hold about 0.092% of the sample.

A distance of 20 bases separates the germline ends of V and J, which lose 1 base and 8 bases respectively. There are 16 amino acids in the CDR3, from cysteine to phenylalanine inclusive. The retained sequence is limited to the CDR3, 48 bases, with the frame set at the first base. The germline V gene encodes CDR1 LNHDA and CDR2 SQIVND (reference sequence). Remarks on this clone: The clone's antigen remains unknown. Per-nucleotide qualities are absent, and no much larger clonotype sits a single base away.

The cohort was made up of hundreds of healthy bone marrow donors. At the time of sampling, all cohort members were nominally healthy, though unrecorded immune exposures were likely present. The donor tested CMV seronegative, placing the donor among the 350 to 400 seronegative members of the cohort. A peripheral blood sample was provided by each donor, and peripheral blood mononuclear cells were used for TCR beta sequencing. Genomic DNA was extracted from the blood cell samples with the Qiagen DNeasy Blood Extraction Kit. The specimen was PBMCs. The origin of this receptor is a boy aged 2 to 10 in good health and CMV-seronegative. Recombination joined TRBV19 with TRBJ1-2; matching of 6 bases hints at TRBD1 as the D gene. This receptor has the CDR3 CASSIAAGTLSWGYTF. In nucleotide form, the sequence is TGTGCCAGTAGTATAGCGGCAGGGACACTCTCGTGGGGCTACACCTTC.